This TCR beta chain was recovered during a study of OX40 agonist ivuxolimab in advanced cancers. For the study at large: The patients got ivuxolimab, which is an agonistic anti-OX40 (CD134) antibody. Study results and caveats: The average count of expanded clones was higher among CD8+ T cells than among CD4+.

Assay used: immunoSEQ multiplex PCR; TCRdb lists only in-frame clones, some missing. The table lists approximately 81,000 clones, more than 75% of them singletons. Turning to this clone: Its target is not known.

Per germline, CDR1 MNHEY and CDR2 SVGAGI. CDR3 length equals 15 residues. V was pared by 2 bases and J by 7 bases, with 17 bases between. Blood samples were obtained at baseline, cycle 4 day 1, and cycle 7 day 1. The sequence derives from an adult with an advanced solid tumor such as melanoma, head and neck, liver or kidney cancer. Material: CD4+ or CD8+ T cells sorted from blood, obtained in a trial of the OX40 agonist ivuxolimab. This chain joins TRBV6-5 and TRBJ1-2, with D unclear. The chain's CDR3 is CASSYRRSRGSGYTF. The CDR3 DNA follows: TGTGCCAGCAGTTACCGAAGGAGCCGCGGTTCTGGCTACACCTTC.